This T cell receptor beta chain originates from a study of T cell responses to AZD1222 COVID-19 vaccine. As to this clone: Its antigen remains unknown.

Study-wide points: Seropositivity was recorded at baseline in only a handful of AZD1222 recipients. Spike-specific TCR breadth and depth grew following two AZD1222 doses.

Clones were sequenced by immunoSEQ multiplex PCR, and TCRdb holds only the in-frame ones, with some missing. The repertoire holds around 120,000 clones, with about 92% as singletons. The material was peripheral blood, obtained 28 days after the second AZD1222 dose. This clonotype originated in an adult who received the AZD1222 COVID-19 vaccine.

CDR3 nucleotide sequence: TGTGCCAGCAGTCGCGAGACAAATAACTATGGCTACACCTTC. This sequence encodes CASSRETNNYGYTF. The rearrangement links TRBV28 to TRBJ1-2, with D uncertain. The ends were cut back, 5 bases at V and 1 base at J, with 11 bases in the middle. In germline, CDR1 is MDHEN, CDR2 SYDVKM. CDR3 length: 14 residues.